Presented here are 3 T cell receptor beta chains from one specimen sequenced in a study (dated by TCRdb to between 2015 and 2016). The library was built by means of 5' RACE. The instrument was an Illumina MiSeq. TCRdb reprocessing: public reads trimmed at Q25 with fastp, clones called with MiXCR, in-frame beta chains kept. Rows with one shared CDR3 protein collapse into an entry with the most common genes and DNA. This sample is represented by some 60,000 distinct CDR3 sequences; just under 30% of them were singletons. The top ten constitute 2% to 2.5% of the sample. The sequencing input was tumor-infiltrating naive CD4+ T cells sorted from the breast tumor. The sample's cell subset or site, from its label and the paper: naive CD4+ T cells, CD4+CD45RA+CD25-. Every receptor here comes from a female donor with breast cancer.

This clonotype was seen a few times. The CDR3, as DNA: TGTGCCACCAGAGGACAGCGCACAGATACGCAGTATTTT. Amino acids: CATRGQRTDTQYF. The chain uses TRBV24-1 and TRBJ2-3, with D possibly TRBD1 on 6 matching bases. V was cut by 7 bases and J by 1 base, with 8 bases left in between. Germline values: CDR1 KGHDR, CDR2 SFDVKD. The CDR3 has 13 residues.

Comment on this clonotype: The junction does not match germline at one end; this may be a read error. The chain joins TRBV15 to TRBJ1-3, with 10 positions matching TRBD1. Germline V lookup: CDR1 LNHNV, CDR2 YYDKDF (reference sequence). The CDR3 totals 16 residues. CDR3 in amino acids: CATSRTGGISGSTIYF. The CDR3 DNA reads TGTGCCACCAGCAGGACAGGGGGCATTTCTGGAAGCACCATATATTTT.

The CDR3, as DNA: TGTGCCAGCAGCCAAGGGATAACAGGGGCCTCCTACAATGAGCAGTTCTTC. This encodes CASSQGITGASYNEQFF. V and J are TRBV7-2 and TRBJ2-1; 7 bases map to TRBD1. From germline, CDR1 is SGHTA and CDR2 FQGNSA. The CDR3 sequence is 17 residues long. Trimming at V came to 5 bases and at J to 0 bases, leaving 10 bases not matched to a gene. Filled out from reference TRBV7-2 and TRBJ2-1, the complete variable domain reads GAGVSQSPSNKVTEKGKDVELRCDPISGHTALYWYRQSLGQGLEFLIYFQGNSAPDKSGLPSDRFSAERTGGSVSTLTIQRTQQEDSAVYLCASSQGITGASYNEQFFGPGTRLTVL.